These T cell receptor beta chains were read from a single sample in a study of blood T cell repertoires in COVID-19. Sequencing used immunoSEQ multiplex PCR; TCRdb keeps in-frame clones, though not all of them. Found here are roughly 150,000 clones, roughly four fifths of them singletons; the top ten hold 2.5% to 3%. Sequenced sample: peripheral blood. These receptors were obtained from a woman older than 75 with COVID-19, enrolled during active disease. The conserved cysteine and the conserved F or W are not part of the CDR3 here.

TRBV5-1,ASNAGLGVLETQY
TRBV5-1,ASSLTASNEKLF
TRBV27,ASTGLRTYEQY
TRBV19,ASSTPGSGGAWYEQF
TRBV19,ASRGWASGKNEQF
TRBV7-2,ASSSMTSGAYEQY
TRBV7-8,ASSLGGTQETQY
TRBV6-5,ASRPGQSNTGELF
TRBV5-3,ARSLTPTYEQY
TRBV20-1,SADRIETQY
TRBV18,ASTPPGPETQY
TRBV9,ASSVGPTVNTEAF
TRBV7-9,ASRIGTGVEKLF
TRBV6-2/TRBV6-3,ASSPKGQGANEKLF
TRBV4-2,ASSQGAWGLRTDTQY
TRBV7-2,ASRRQGVTEAF
TRBV28,ASSPPAGRGTYNEQF
TRBV11-2,ASKTSGGVLRLY
TRBV7-2,ATMLASGAYEQY
TRBV2,ASNRLAGDNEQF
TRBV6-5,ASSYSPSYEQY
TRBV7-9,ASSLEWGRNNEKLF
TRBV5-1,ASSLDGSEGGETQY
TRBV10-3,AITTPGGNTIY
TRBV5-5,ASTLDSNPSPLH
TRBV5-1,ASSLGLAGTGELF
TRBV7-3,ASSPRTGAFHNEQF
TRBV19,ASSITGTGLYGYT
TRBV18,ASSPFQVGLANSEQY
TRBV18,ASSPERGQLNEKLF
TRBV29-1,SVERQGENIQY
TRBV7-3,ASSLIANTGELF
TRBV6-5,ASSYSGLAGTDTQY
TRBV6-4,ASRARGPEAF
TRBV27,ASSLRQGSGETQY
TRBV27,ASSWTGATSWGYT
TRBV29-1,SVKLAGAYEQY
TRBV19,ASSIRPGRADYGYT
TRBV18,ASSPLLQGDSPLH
TRBV19,ASTTPGQHEKLF